The clone carrying this T cell receptor (beta chain) was seen only a few times. These data originate in a study of blood T cell repertoires in COVID-19. Study-level background: Spain, Italy and the United States supplied samples that represented acute and convalescent COVID-19. Sample material is recorded as cDNA or gDNA derived from T cells, B-cell-depleted T cells, or PBMCs.

V gave up 5 bases and J gave up 0 bases, with 14 bases separating them. This CDR3 is 16 amino acids long. Germline CDR1 and CDR2: SGHAT and FQNNGV. Per the study methods: From reference gene primer amplification, estimates of nucleated cell counts were derived. The method was immunoSEQ multiplex PCR; TCRdb's version includes in-frame clones alone and lacks a portion of them. The V and J calls and clone size are taken from that table; D and trimming were inferred from the DNA. Of roughly 26,000 clones listed, around 93% are singletons. Sequenced sample: peripheral blood. The rearrangement links TRBV11-2 to TRBJ1-3; D might be TRBD1 (6 bases). The TCR originated in a human donor in a cohort sampled during active COVID-19. The CDR3 sequence is CASSGTGSFSGNTIYF. In DNA, the CDR3 is TGTGCCAGCAGCGGTACAGGGTCCTTCTCTGGAAACACCATATATTTT.